Listed here is a single TCR beta chain. This entry is derived from a study of blood T cell repertoires in COVID-19. Overall study context: Collection of acute and convalescent COVID-19 samples took place in the United States, Italy and Spain.

In the original analysis: The authors estimated nucleated cell counts from reference gene primer amplification. The assay was immunoSEQ multiplex PCR, and TCRdb's table has in-frame clones only and misses some. V, J and clone size derive from that table, while D and trimming were established from the DNA sequence. The table lists roughly 250,000 clones, about 93% of them singletons, with 0.83% in the top ten. The V end lost 2 bases, the J end lost 8 bases, and 7 bases lay between the germline ends. The CDR3 consists of 12 residues. Per the germline V gene, CDR1 is LGHDT and CDR2 is YNNKEL (reference sequence).

The sample taken for sequencing was peripheral blood. The clonotype was recovered from a man younger than 40 with COVID-19, enrolled during active disease. The chain joins TRBV3-1 (or the pseudogene TRBV3-2) to TRBJ2-1, with D uncertain. In nucleotides, the CDR3 is TGTGCCAGCAGCCAACTAAATTATGAGCAGTTCTTC. Its protein product is CASSQLNYEQFF.